Following are 7 T cell receptor beta chains from one sample sequenced in a study of vaccination and CD4 T cells after COVID-19. The treatment here: roughly ten-day PBMC culture with coronavirus spike peptide pools or control peptides (ViraFEST assay). CD4+ T-cell collection from the unexposed donor predated the COVID-19 pandemic (2011-2018). For these receptors, no antigen is known. Sequencing of the DNA from cultured CD4+ T cells was carried out with the Oncomine TCR Beta short-read assay. TCRdb recomputed calls from the PCR reads with MiXCR, one row per CDR3 protein. The table shows 1,200 to 1,500 distinct CDR3 sequences, with 9% to 15% occurring only once. The sample taken for sequencing was CD4+ T cells from blood, cultured in vitro. The receptors originated from a human donor in good health.

Relative to its sample, this clonotype is medium-sized. This rearrangement joins TRBV28 to TRBJ2-3, with TRBD2 identical over 13 bases. V dropped 4 bases and J dropped 4; count of bases not matched to a gene: 5. This CDR3 region has 16 residues. The germline V gene encodes CDR1 MDHEN and CDR2 SYDVKM. This chain's CDR3 is CASSSLAGGRPDTQYF. The CDR3 DNA sequence: TGTGCCAGCAGTTCACTAGCGGGGGGGCGCCCAGATACGCAGTATTTT.

The J gene is TRBJ1-1, the V gene TRBV6-4; 8 bases map to TRBD1. Per germline, CDR1 MRHNA and CDR2 SNTAGT. The CDR3 totals 14 residues. V shed 4 bases, J shed 5 bases, and the junction held 6 bases outside the gene matches. The CDR3 nucleotides read TGTGCCAGCAGTGCGTCCAGGGGGCAAACTGAAGCTTTCTTT. Translating gives CASSASRGQTEAFF.

This clonotype is large (0.1 to 1%) in the sample. The V and J genes are TRBV27 and TRBJ1-6, with TRBD1 matching 7 bases. With V trimmed by 5 bases and J by 7 bases, 11 bases remained unmatched. Per the germline V gene, CDR1 is MNHEY and CDR2 is SMNVEV (reference sequence). The CDR3 is 16 residues long. The CDR3 nucleotides read TGTGCCAGCAGTCCCATGCGGACAGGCGGAAATTCACCCCTCCACTTT. Amino acids: CASSPMRTGGNSPLHF.

This chain joins TRBV5-6 and TRBJ1-3; 7 bases agree with TRBD1. CDR1 is SGHDT and CDR2 is YYEEEE in the germline V gene. V lost 4 bases and J lost 2; bases outside the gene matches: 6. This CDR3 region has 15 residues. The CDR3 DNA sequence: TGTGCCAGCAGCCTCAAGGGGGCGGCTGGAAACACCATATATTTT. Translation: CASSLKGAAGNTIYF.

This clonotype ranks as large (0.1 to 1%). DNA for the CDR3: TGTGCCAGCAGCCGGGACAGGGGTAACTATGGCTACACCTTC. It yields the protein CASSRDRGNYGYTF. This rearrangement joins TRBV7-2 to TRBJ1-2; TRBD1 agrees at 10 bases. Germline loops: CDR1 SGHTA, CDR2 FQGNSA. V gave up 5 bases and J gave up 1 base; unmatched junction bases: 1. The CDR3 extends over 14 amino acids.

In its sample, this clonotype ranks as medium-sized. The CDR3 sequence: CASSFAGYEQYF. CDR3 DNA: TGTGCCAGCAGTTTCGCAGGGTACGAGCAGTACTTC. The V gene is TRBV12-3 or TRBV12-4, the J gene TRBJ2-7; tentatively, D is TRBD1 (5 bases). Trimming took 3 bases from V and 4 from J, leaving 7 bases between them. This CDR3 is 12 amino acids long.

This clonotype is deemed medium-sized. This chain links TRBV2 with TRBJ2-2; perhaps TRBD2 as D (6 bases). Germline CDR1 and CDR2: SNHLY and FYNNEI. The CDR3 loop spans 15 amino acids. The ends were cut back, 3 bases at V and 0 bases at J, with 8 bases in the middle. CDR3 loop: CASSEWGANTGELFF. In nucleotides, the CDR3 is TGTGCCAGCAGTGAGTGGGGGGCGAACACCGGGGAGCTGTTTTTT.